These 9 T cell receptor beta chains were sequenced from one sample in a study of T-cell memory formation after mild COVID-19. MiXCR was run by TCRdb on the 5' RACE reads, yielding one entry per CDR3 protein. The sample has 550,000 to 600,000 distinct CDR3 sequences, about 20% seen once. Sequenced input: PBMCs or a T cell subset sorted from them (not recorded which). These receptors were taken from an adult woman who had mild COVID-19 (a few samples of this study predate the infection). Cell type and time point are not known.

The chain links TRBV9 to TRBJ2-1; 9 bases align to TRBD1. Germline V gives CDR1 SGDLS, CDR2 YYNGEE. Losses at the gene ends were 4 bases for V and 6 bases for J; bases not matched to a gene: 5. CDR3 length equals 14 residues. CDR3 sequence: CASSLADRGNEQFF. In DNA, the CDR3 is TGTGCCAGCAGCCTCGCGGACAGGGGCAATGAGCAGTTCTTC. Using reference TRBV9 and TRBJ2-1 for the parts outside the CDR3, the full variable domain is DSGVTQTPKHLITATGQRVTLRCSPRSGDLSVYWYQQSLDQGLQFLIQYYNGEERAKGNILERFSAQQFPDLHSELNLSSLELGDSALYFCASSLADRGNEQFFGPGTRLTVL.

This clonotype was seen more than once but under ten times. The V gene is TRBV7-2, the J gene TRBJ2-1, with no clear D. The CDR3 is made up of 15 amino acids. V shed 5 bases and J shed 3 bases, with 14 bases lying between them. In germline, CDR1 is SGHTA, CDR2 FQGNSA. The CDR3 region has the DNA TGTGCCAGCAGCCCCGGCCGTTCTAACTACAATGAGCAGTTCTTC. Its translation: CASSPGRSNYNEQFF.

The table lists this clonotype with a few counts. This rearrangement joins TRBV6-5 to TRBJ2-5; the D gene could be TRBD1 or TRBD2 (5 bases each). Looked up from germline, CDR1 is MNHEY and CDR2 is SVGAGI. V lost 0 bases and J 0 bases, leaving 5 bases between the germline ends. The CDR3 loop spans 14 amino acids. CDR3 loop: CASSYSGDQETQYF. The CDR3 DNA reads as TGTGCCAGCAGTTACTCGGGGGACCAAGAGACCCAGTACTTC.

V is TRBV28 and J is TRBJ2-1, with D unresolved. The CDR3 runs to 15 residues. From germline, CDR1 is MDHEN and CDR2 SYDVKM. The CDR3 loop is CAHRSLLSSYNEQFF. The CDR3 region has the DNA TGTGCTCACCGGTCTCTACTCAGCTCCTACAATGAGCAGTTCTTC.

The CDR3 region is CAGGQSNTGELFF. Written as DNA, the CDR3 is TGTGCCGGTGGACAGTCGAACACCGGGGAGCTGTTTTTT. The chain employs TRBV30 and TRBJ2-2, with TRBD1 as a possible D gene (6 bases). Trimming removed 8 bases from V and 0 bases from J, with 10 bases in between. CDR3 length equals 13 residues. The germline CDR1 and CDR2 sequences are GTSNPN and SVGIG (reference sequence).

This clonotype was counted ten times or more. The rearrangement links TRBV3-1 to TRBJ2-2, with 7 nucleotides matching TRBD1. Germline V gene lookup returns CDR1 LGHDT and CDR2 YNNKEL (reference sequence). CDR3 length: 17 residues. The trim removed 1 base at V and 4 bases at J, leaving 9 bases unmatched. The CDR3 coding sequence is TGTGCCAGCAGCCAAGGAGGGGGACAGCCCCTCACCGGGGAGCTGTTTTTT. Protein product: CASSQGGGQPLTGELFF.

CDR3 residues: CASSTRQGGQGRTGELFF. The CDR3 DNA is TGTGCCAGCAGCACCCGCCAAGGGGGACAGGGGAGGACCGGGGAGCTGTTTTTT. J is TRBJ2-2 and V is TRBV7-6; 10 bases agree with TRBD1. CDR1 SGHVS and CDR2 FNYEAQ come from the germline V gene. The J segment lost 5 bases and the V segment lost 5 bases, leaving 14 bases of the junction unmatched. The CDR3 sequence is 18 residues long.

The chain uses TRBV12-3 or TRBV12-4 and TRBJ1-3, with TRBD1 matching over 9 bases. The CDR3 is 16 amino acids. Germline trimming cut 3 bases from V and 1 base from J; bases unmatched to any gene: 4. The CDR3, as DNA: TGTGCCAGCAGTTTGGGGACAGGGACTTCTGGAAACACCATATATTTT. Residues: CASSLGTGTSGNTIYF.

This clonotype came up a few times. The rearrangement links TRBV29-1 to TRBJ2-5; no definite D call. V was trimmed by 5 bases and J by 5 bases, leaving 12 bases between them. The length of the CDR3 is 12 residues. Germline-derived CDR1 and CDR2 are SQVTM and ANQGSEA. The DNA of the CDR3 is TGCAGCGTTAGTTCCGGTCGGGAGACCCAGTACTTC. Protein sequence: CSVSSGRETQYF.